This entry is about one T cell receptor (beta chain). The junction had 5 bases not matched to a gene; V was cut back by 2 bases and J by 0 bases. This CDR3 comprises 17 residues. CDR1 is SEHNR, CDR2 FQNEAQ, per germline (reference sequence). In the source study's methods: The authors estimated nucleated cell counts from reference gene primer amplification. Using immunoSEQ multiplex PCR, the repertoire was profiled, and TCRdb retains in-frame clones only, with some absent. The DNA gave D and trimming, while V, J and clone size come from that table. The table has around 330,000 clones, roughly nine tenths seen once; the top ten hold 2% to 3%. The entry originates in a study of blood T cell repertoires in COVID-19. Background on the study: Sites in the United States, Italy and Spain provided acute and convalescent COVID-19 samples. Sources were T cells, B-cell-depleted T cells, or PBMCs; the material itself was cDNA or gDNA.

The sequencing sample was made of PBMCs or T cells enriched from blood (not recorded which). The chain has TRBV7-9 and TRBJ2-1; 9 bases map to TRBD2. The TCR originated in a man in his sixties who had recovered from COVID-19. The CDR3 sequence is CASSLLSGGISYNEQFF. Here the CDR3 DNA reads TGTGCCAGCAGCTTATTAAGCGGGGGGATCTCCTACAATGAGCAGTTCTTC.